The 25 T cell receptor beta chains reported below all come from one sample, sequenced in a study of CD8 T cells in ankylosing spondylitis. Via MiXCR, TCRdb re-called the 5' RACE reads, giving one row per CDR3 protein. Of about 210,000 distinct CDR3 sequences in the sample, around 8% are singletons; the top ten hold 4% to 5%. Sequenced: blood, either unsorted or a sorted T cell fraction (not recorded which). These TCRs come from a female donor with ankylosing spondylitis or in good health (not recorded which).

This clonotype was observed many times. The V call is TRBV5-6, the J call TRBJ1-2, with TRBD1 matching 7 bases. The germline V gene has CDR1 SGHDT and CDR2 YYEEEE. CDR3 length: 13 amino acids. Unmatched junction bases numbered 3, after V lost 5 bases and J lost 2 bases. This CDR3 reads CASRSGQNYGYTF. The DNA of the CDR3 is TGTGCCAGCAGGTCGGGACAGAACTATGGCTACACCTTC.

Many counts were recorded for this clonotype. CDR3 sequence (DNA): TGTGCCAGCAGCGGATTTGGGTCGGATACGCAGTATTTT. It is translated as CASSGFGSDTQYF. This chain connects TRBV5-5 to TRBJ2-3; D unclear. The germline gives CDR1 SGHKS, CDR2 YYEKEE (reference sequence). The CDR3 runs to 13 residues. V was clipped by 4 bases and J by 6 bases, with 12 bases between them.

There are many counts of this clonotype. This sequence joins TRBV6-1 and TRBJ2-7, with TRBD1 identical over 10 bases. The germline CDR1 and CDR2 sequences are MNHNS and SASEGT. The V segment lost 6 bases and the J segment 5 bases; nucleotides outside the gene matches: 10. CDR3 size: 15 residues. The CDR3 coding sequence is TGTGCCAGCAGCGCCGGGACAGGGGTCCCGGACGAGCAGTACTTC. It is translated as CASSAGTGVPDEQYF.

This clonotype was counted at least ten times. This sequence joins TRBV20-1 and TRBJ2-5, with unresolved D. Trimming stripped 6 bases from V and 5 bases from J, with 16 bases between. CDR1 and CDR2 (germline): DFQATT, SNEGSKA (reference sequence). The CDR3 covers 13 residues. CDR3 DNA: TGCAGTGCCCCCGACTTGCTAGGGGAGACCCAGTACTTC. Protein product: CSAPDLLGETQYF.

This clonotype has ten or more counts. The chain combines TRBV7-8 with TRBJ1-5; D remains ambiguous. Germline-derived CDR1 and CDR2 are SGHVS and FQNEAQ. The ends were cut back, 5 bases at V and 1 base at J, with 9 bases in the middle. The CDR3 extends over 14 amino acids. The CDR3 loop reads CASSPRTSNQPQHF. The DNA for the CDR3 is TGTGCCAGCAGCCCTAGGACGAGCAATCAGCCCCAGCATTTT.

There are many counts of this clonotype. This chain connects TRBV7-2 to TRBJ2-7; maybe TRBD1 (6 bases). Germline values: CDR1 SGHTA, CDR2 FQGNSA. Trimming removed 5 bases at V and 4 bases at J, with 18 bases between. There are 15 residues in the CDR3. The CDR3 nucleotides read TGTGCCAGCAGCCAGGGGCCTGAGGGGGTTTACGAGCAGTACTTC. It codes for CASSQGPEGVYEQYF.

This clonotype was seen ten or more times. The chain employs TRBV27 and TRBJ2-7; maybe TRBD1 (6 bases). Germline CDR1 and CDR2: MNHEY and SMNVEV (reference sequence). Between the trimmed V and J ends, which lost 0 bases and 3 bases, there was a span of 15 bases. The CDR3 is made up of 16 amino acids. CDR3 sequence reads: CASSLSVEDSLYEQYF. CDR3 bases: TGTGCCAGCAGTTTATCGGTCGAGGACAGCCTCTACGAGCAGTACTTC.

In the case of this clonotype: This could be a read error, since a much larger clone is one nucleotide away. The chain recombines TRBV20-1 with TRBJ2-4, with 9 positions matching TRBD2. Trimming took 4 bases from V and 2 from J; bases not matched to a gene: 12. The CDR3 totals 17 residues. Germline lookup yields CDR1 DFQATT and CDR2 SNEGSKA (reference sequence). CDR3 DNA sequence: TGCAGTGCTATCGGCCCCGATCTAGCGGGATCCAAAAACATTCAGTACTTC. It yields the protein CSAIGPDLAGSKNIQYF.

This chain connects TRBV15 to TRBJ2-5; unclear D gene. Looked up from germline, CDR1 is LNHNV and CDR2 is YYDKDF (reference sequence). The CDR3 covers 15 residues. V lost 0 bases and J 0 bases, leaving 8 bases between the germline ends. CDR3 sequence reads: CATSRDRRDQETQYF. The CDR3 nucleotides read TGTGCCACCAGCAGAGATCGAAGAGACCAAGAGACCCAGTACTTC.

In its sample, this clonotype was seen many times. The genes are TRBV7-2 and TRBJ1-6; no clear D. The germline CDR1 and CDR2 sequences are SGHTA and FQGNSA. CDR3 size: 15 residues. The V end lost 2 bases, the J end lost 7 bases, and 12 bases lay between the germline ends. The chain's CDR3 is CASSLYNLPNSPLHF. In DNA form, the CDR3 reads TGTGCCAGCAGCTTATACAACCTTCCCAATTCACCCCTCCACTTT.

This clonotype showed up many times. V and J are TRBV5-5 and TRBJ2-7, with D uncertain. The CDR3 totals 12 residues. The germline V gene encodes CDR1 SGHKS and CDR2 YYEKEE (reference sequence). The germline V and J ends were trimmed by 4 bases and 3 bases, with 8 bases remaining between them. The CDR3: CASSAEIYEQYF. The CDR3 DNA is TGTGCCAGCAGCGCCGAGATCTACGAGCAGTACTTC.

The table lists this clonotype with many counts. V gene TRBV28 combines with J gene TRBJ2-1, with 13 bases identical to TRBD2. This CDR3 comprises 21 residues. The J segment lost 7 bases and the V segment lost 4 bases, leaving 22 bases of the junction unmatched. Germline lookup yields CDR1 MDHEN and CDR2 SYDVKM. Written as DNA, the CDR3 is TGTGCCAGCAGTTCTCTTAAGGACCACTCAGGACTAGCGGGAGTAGGGAATGAGCAGTTCTTC. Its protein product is CASSSLKDHSGLAGVGNEQFF.

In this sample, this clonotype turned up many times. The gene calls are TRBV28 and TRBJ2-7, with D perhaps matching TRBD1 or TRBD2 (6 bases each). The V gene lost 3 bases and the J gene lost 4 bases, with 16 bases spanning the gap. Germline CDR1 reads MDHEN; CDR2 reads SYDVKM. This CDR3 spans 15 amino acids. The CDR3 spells CASSFGGTTEYEQYF. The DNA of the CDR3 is TGTGCCAGCAGTTTTGGGGGGACAACCGAGTACGAGCAGTACTTC.

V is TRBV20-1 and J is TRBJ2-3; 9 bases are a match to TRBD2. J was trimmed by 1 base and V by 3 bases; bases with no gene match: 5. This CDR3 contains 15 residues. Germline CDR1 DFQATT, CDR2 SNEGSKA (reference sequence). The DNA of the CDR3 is TGCAGTGCTAGGATTCCTAGCGGGGGCACAGATACGCAGTATTTT. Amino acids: CSARIPSGGTDTQYF.

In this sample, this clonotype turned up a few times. CDR3 protein: CSAPRRDYSGANVLTF. The CDR3 nucleotides read TGCAGTGCCCCCCGCCGGGATTACTCTGGGGCCAACGTCCTGACTTTC. The chain has TRBV20-1 and TRBJ2-6; perhaps TRBD2 as D (5 bases). Trimming stripped 6 bases from V and 0 bases from J, with 15 bases between. The CDR3 contains 16 residues. Germline V gives CDR1 DFQATT, CDR2 SNEGSKA (reference sequence).

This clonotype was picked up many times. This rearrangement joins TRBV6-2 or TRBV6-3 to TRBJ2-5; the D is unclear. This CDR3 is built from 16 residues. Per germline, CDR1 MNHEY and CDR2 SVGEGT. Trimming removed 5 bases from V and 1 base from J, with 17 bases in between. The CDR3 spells CASSRHFAAIQETQYF. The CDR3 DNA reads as TGTGCCAGCAGTCGACACTTCGCGGCTATCCAAGAGACCCAGTACTTC.

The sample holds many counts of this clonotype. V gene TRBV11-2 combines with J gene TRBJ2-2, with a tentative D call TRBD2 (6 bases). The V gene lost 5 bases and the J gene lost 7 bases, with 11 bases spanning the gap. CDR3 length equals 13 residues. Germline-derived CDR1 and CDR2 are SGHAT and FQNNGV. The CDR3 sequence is CASSGSGFGELFF. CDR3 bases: TGTGCCAGCAGCGGTAGCGGTTTCGGGGAGCTGTTTTTT.

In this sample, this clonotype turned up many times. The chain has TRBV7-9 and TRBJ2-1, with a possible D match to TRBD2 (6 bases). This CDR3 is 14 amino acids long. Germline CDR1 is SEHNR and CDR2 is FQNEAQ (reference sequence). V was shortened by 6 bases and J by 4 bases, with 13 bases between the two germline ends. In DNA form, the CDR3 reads TGTGCCAGCAGTCCCGATAGCGGATACAATGAGCAGTTCTTC. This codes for CASSPDSGYNEQFF.

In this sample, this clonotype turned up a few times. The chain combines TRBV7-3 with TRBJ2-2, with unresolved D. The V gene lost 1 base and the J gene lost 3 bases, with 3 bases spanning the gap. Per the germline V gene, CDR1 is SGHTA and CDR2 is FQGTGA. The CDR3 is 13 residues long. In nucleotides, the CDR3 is TGTGCCAGCAGCTTAATGGACACCGGGGAGCTGTTTTTT. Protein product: CASSLMDTGELFF.

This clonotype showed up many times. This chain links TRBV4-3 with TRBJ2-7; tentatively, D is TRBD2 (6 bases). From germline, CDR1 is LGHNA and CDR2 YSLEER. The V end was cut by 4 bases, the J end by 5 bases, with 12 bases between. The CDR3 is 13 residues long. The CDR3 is CASSLGPGDEQYF. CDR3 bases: TGCGCCAGCAGCCTGGGGCCGGGAGACGAGCAGTACTTC.

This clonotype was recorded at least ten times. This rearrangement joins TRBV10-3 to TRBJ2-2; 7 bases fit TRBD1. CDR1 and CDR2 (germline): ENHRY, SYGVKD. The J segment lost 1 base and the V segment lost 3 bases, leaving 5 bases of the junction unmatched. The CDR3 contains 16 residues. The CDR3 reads CAISDPTGWNTGELFF. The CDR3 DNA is TGTGCCATCAGTGATCCGACAGGGTGGAACACCGGGGAGCTGTTTTTT.

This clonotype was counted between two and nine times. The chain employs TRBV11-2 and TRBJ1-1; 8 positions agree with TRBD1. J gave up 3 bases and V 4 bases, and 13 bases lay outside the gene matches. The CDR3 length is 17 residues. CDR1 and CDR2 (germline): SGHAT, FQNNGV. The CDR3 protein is CASSSRPLQGGYTEAFF. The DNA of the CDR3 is TGTGCCAGCAGCTCCCGGCCACTACAGGGGGGATACACTGAAGCTTTCTTT.

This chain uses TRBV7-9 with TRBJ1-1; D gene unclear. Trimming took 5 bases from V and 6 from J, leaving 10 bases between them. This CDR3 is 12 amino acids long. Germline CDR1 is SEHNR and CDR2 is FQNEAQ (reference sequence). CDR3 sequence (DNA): TGTGCCAGCAGCAGAGCACCCCCTGAAGCTTTCTTT. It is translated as CASSRAPPEAFF.

The CDR3 DNA is TGTGCCAGCAGCCCCCGGACTAGCGGGAGAGGTGAGCAGTTCTTC. Protein product: CASSPRTSGRGEQFF. The genes are TRBV7-2 and TRBJ2-1, with 13 positions matching TRBD2. The CDR3 runs 15 residues. With 5 bases clipped from V and 9 bases from J, the junction kept 7 bases outside the gene matches. Germline CDR1 SGHTA, CDR2 FQGNSA.

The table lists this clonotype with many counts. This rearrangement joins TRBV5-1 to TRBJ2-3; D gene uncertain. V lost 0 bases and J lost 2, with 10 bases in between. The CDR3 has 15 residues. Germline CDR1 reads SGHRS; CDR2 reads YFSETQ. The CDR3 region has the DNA TGCGCCAGCAGCTTGGGGGCCTTTAACACAGATACGCAGTATTTT. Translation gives CASSLGAFNTDTQYF.